These 10 T cell receptor beta chains were sequenced from one sample in a study of blood T cell repertoires in COVID-19. Sequencing was performed with immunoSEQ multiplex PCR; in TCRdb, only in-frame clones are kept and a portion is missing. This sample has about 200,000 clones, with 65% to 90% found just once. The source material was PBMCs or T cells enriched from blood (not recorded which). Receptors originate from a man between 40 and 49 years old who had recovered from COVID-19.

This clone was seen a single time. This rearrangement joins TRBV2 to TRBJ2-1, with 8 nucleotides matching TRBD2. This CDR3 is 14 amino acids long. The germline CDR1 and CDR2 sequences are SNHLY and FYNNEI. Losses at the gene ends were 7 bases for V and 9 bases for J; bases not matched to a gene: 11. The CDR3 DNA sequence: TGTGCCAGCAAGTCCAGCGGGAGCTCTAGTGAGCAGTTCTTC. It specifies CASKSSGSSSEQFF.

The chain has TRBV18 and TRBJ2-3; 9 nucleotides align to TRBD1. CDR3 length: 16 amino acids. After removal of 3 bases from V and 5 bases from J, the junction contained 9 bases not matched to a gene. In germline, CDR1 is KGHSH, CDR2 LQKENI. This CDR3 reads CASSPLTGGYGDTQYF. The CDR3 DNA sequence: TGTGCCAGCTCACCGCTGACAGGGGGTTACGGAGATACGCAGTATTTT.

This clone has a single count. This chain uses TRBV27 with TRBJ1-2; 9 bases fit TRBD1. The CDR3 runs 14 residues. The germline V gene encodes CDR1 MNHEY and CDR2 SMNVEV (reference sequence). J was trimmed by 6 bases and V by 3 bases; bases with no gene match: 5. CDR3 DNA sequence: TGTGCCAGCAGTTTCCGTGGGACAGGGAATGGCTACACCTTC. Translating gives CASSFRGTGNGYTF.

Only a few counts were recorded for this clone. CDR3 amino acids: CASSMGHSGNTIYF. CDR3 nucleotides: TGTGCCAGTAGTATGGGACATTCTGGAAACACCATATATTTT. The V gene is TRBV19, the J gene TRBJ1-3, with TRBD1 as a possible D gene (6 bases). The CDR3 is 14 amino acids. Germline CDR1 LNHDA, CDR2 SQIVND (reference sequence). Deletions cut 3 bases from V and 1 base from J, with 7 bases between.

The V gene is TRBV6-1, the J gene TRBJ1-5; D is perhaps TRBD1 (5 bases). This CDR3 is 16 amino acids long. V lost 0 bases, J lost 4 bases, and 13 bases lay in between. Germline CDR1 MNHNS, CDR2 SASEGT. The CDR3 reads CASSEASGQVNQPQHF. The CDR3 nucleotides read TGTGCCAGCAGTGAAGCTTCAGGACAAGTAAATCAGCCCCAGCATTTT.

This chain links TRBV5-4 with TRBJ2-3, with TRBD1 as a possible D gene (5 bases). The CDR3 extends over 15 amino acids. Looked up from germline, CDR1 is SGHNT and CDR2 is YYREEE (reference sequence). Deletions cut 0 bases from V and 2 bases from J, with 10 bases between. In DNA, the CDR3 is TGTGCCAGCAGCTTGGTCAGGGATTACACAGATACGCAGTATTTT. Protein product: CASSLVRDYTDTQYF.

The rearrangement links TRBV28 to TRBJ1-2; D unresolved. Germline CDR1 is MDHEN and CDR2 is SYDVKM. The CDR3 length is 12 residues. Trimming took off 11 bases at V and 1 base at J, with 11 bases between the two ends. CDR3 in DNA: TGTGCCTGCAACAGTTTTAACTATGGCTACACCTTC. Translating it yields CACNSFNYGYTF.

This rearrangement joins TRBV12-3 or TRBV12-4 to TRBJ1-1; the D is unclear. This CDR3 is 12 amino acids long. V lost 6 bases and J lost 2, with 7 bases in between. CDR3 DNA: TGTGCCAGCAGCCTTTATAACACTGAAGCTTTCTTT. Its translation: CASSLYNTEAFF.

The chain employs TRBV7-3 and TRBJ2-7, with TRBD2 identical over 14 bases. Germline lookup yields CDR1 SGHTA and CDR2 FQGTGA. Trimming removed 5 bases from V and 6 bases from J; junction bases left unmatched: 15. This CDR3 is 18 amino acids long. The CDR3 DNA sequence: TGTGCCAGCAGCATCGGGACTAGCGGGAGTATAATATTGGGCGAGCAGTACTTC. This codes for CASSIGTSGSIILGEQYF.

This chain uses TRBV27 with TRBJ2-5; TRBD2 is a possible D gene (5 bases). CDR1 MNHEY and CDR2 SMNVEV come from the germline V gene (reference sequence). V was shortened by 3 bases and J by 7 bases, with 12 bases between the two germline ends. This CDR3 contains 13 residues. The CDR3 DNA sequence: TGTGCCAGCAGTTTCGGGGTGACCGGGACCCAGTACTTC. This gives the protein CASSFGVTGTQYF.